This section outlines one T cell receptor beta chain sequence together with its context. Its antigen is unknown. This sample is drawn from a study of T-cell memory formation after mild COVID-19. Findings and limits, study-wide: Clones from the second wave (peaking day 37) had unconfirmed SARS-CoV-2 specificity. Within pre-infection memory, some responding clones were found, suggesting cross-reactive memory joined. From day 15 to 85, contracting clones were balanced between CD4 and CD8, whereas later expanders leaned toward CD4+.

The germline CDR1 and CDR2 sequences are KGHSH and LQKENI. The CDR3 runs to 13 residues. V gave up 5 bases and J gave up 7 bases; unmatched junction bases: 7. 5'RACE with constant-segment primers yielded barcoded, UMI-tagged TCR alpha and TCR beta cDNA libraries. From the 5' RACE reads, TCRdb called clonotypes with MiXCR, one entry per CDR3 protein. The table records about 150,000 distinct CDR3 sequences, about 15% of them present only once. V gene TRBV18 combines with J gene TRBJ2-7; the match to TRBD1 covers 8 bases. This receptor was taken from an adult woman who had mild COVID-19 (a few samples of this study predate the infection). Cell type and time point are not known. The sample taken for sequencing was PBMCs or a T cell subset sorted from them (not recorded which). CDR3: CASSVDRGGEQYF. CDR3 in DNA: TGTGCCAGCTCAGTCGACAGGGGTGGGGAGCAGTACTTC. Full variable domain (outside the CDR3, taken from reference TRBV18 and TRBJ2-7): NAGVMQNPRHLVRRRGQEARLRCSPMKGHSHVYWYRQLPEEGLKFMVYLQKENIIDESGMPKERFSAEFPKEGPSILRIQQVVRGDSAAYFCASSVDRGGEQYFGPGTRLTVT.